The rows below give T cell receptor beta chains drawn from one sample of a study of T cells in Graves' hyperthyroidism and ophthalmopathy. Each CDR3 protein is one row after TCRdb ran MiXCR on the multiplex PCR reads. This sample carries about 770,000 distinct CDR3 sequences, over 15% of them seen once, and the ten largest clones take over 15%. The sample consisted of blood. These receptors were taken from a woman in her forties or fifties with Graves' hyperthyroidism that later progressed to Graves' ophthalmopathy. Both conserved end residues are part of each CDR3. A D gene is named only where the DNA matches it firmly. Clone sizes are given selectively: once, few, many, or a class where the clone is expanded.

NA TRBV6-2/TRBV6-3 NA CASRRSRQANTIYF
many TRBV3-1 NA CASSQDYGFNYGYTF
few TRBV5-8 TRBD1 CASSLPGQGTYGYTF
many TRBV12-3/TRBV12-4 TRBD2 CASSSGLAGLSTDTQYF
NA TRBV5-1 NA CASSLDPGAPNEKLFF
few TRBV10-1 NA CASSESGGGPYEQYF
many TRBV5-1 NA CASSPWDTATDTQYF
NA TRBV2 TRBD1 CASSEGTAPQETRADTQYF
few TRBV20-1 NA CSANPGIPNSPLHF
NA TRBV7-9 TRBD1 CAGSSQGASSTEAFF
many TRBV20-1 NA CSARDRQVAGQPQHF
many TRBV7-8 NA CASSLGSDLRSQYF
NA TRBV19 TRBD2 CASSIISGGSYNEQFF
many TRBV3-1 NA CASSLEREKLFF
many TRBV18 NA CASSPAMAGVEGLEKNIQYF
NA TRBV9 NA CASSVVGNGVAGELFF
few TRBV18 TRBD2 CASSPLYLAGSSYEQYF
NA TRBV7-9 NA CASSGTLPVGETQYF
NA TRBV2 TRBD2 CASRAGALDEQYF
few TRBV10-3 NA CAISPRGPPPEAFF